This entry lists 20 T cell receptor beta chains sequenced from one sample in a study of cytomegalovirus exposure and HLA in healthy donors (dated by TCRdb to the late 2010s). Libraries were built with the immunoSEQ multiplex PCR assay. TCRdb holds this immuneACCESS table with in-frame rearrangements only. Some clones are missing; in checked studies, unresolved V genes explain under half, and the rest has no known cause. The sample yields fewer than 250,000 clones; approximately 87% were counted once. Around 5.5% of the sample comes from the top ten. Sequencing input: PBMCs. The source of these receptors is a woman aged 18-29 years in good health and CMV-seronegative.

The chain combines TRBV27 with TRBJ1-1; D remains ambiguous. CDR3 size: 14 residues. CDR1 and CDR2 (germline): MNHEY, SMNVEV (reference sequence). V lost 6 bases and J 1 base, leaving 12 bases between the germline ends. DNA for the CDR3: TGTGCCAGCAGCCCCTTTAGGAAGAACACTGAAGCTTTCTTT. Translation gives CASSPFRKNTEAFF.

The V gene is TRBV7-8, the J gene TRBJ1-2; TRBD1 is a possible D gene (6 bases). The CDR3 covers 14 residues. The germline V gene has CDR1 SGHVS and CDR2 FQNEAQ. V was pared by 2 bases and J by 4 bases, with 11 bases between. This CDR3 is CASSLPGTLYGYTF. The CDR3 nucleotides read TGTGCCAGCAGCTTACCGGGGACACTCTATGGCTACACCTTC.

This clone appeared once. The chain carries TRBV30 and TRBJ2-1; 10 bases fit TRBD1. Germline CDR1 is GTSNPN and CDR2 is SVGIG (reference sequence). V lost 8 bases and J lost 5; bases outside the gene matches: 9. The CDR3 consists of 14 residues. CDR3 in amino acids: CAAEGDRGDNEQFF. CDR3 DNA sequence: TGTGCCGCCGAGGGGGACAGGGGAGACAATGAGCAGTTCTTC.

This chain uses TRBV9 with TRBJ1-4; D is undetermined. CDR1 and CDR2 (germline): SGDLS, YYNGEE. The CDR3 runs to 14 residues. Trimming left V 4 bases short and J 0 bases short, with 7 bases between. CDR3 amino acids: CASSPGATNEKLFF. DNA of the CDR3: TGTGCCAGCAGCCCCGGGGCAACTAATGAAAAACTGTTTTTT.

The chain uses TRBV25-1 and TRBJ2-7; D assignment may be TRBD1 or TRBD2 (6 bases each). CDR1 MGHDK and CDR2 SYGVNS come from the germline V gene. This CDR3 has 13 residues. The ends were cut back, 3 bases at V and 7 bases at J, with 13 bases in the middle. CDR3 region: CASSDLRGREQYF. CDR3 sequence (DNA): TGTGCCAGCAGTGACCTTAGGGGGAGGGAGCAGTACTTC.

The chain links TRBV20-1 to TRBJ2-7, with 7 bases matching TRBD2. Germline V gene sequence: CDR1 DFQATT, CDR2 SNEGSKA (reference sequence). The CDR3 is 11 amino acids. The CDR3 protein is CSSSGNYEQYF. The CDR3 bases are TGCAGCTCTAGCGGAAACTACGAGCAGTACTTC.

This sequence joins TRBV7-2 and TRBJ2-4; D is unresolved. Germline lookup yields CDR1 SGHTA and CDR2 FQGNSA. The CDR3 loop spans 13 amino acids. Trimming stripped 5 bases from V and 7 bases from J, with 12 bases between. The DNA for the CDR3 is TGTGCCAGCAGCCTTACTACGTTGAACATTCAGTACTTC. This gives the protein CASSLTTLNIQYF.

This clone was seen only once. CDR3 coding DNA: TGCAGCGTTGGATGGCGGGAGAGGGCAGATACGCAGTATTTT. Translation: CSVGWRERADTQYF. The gene calls are TRBV29-1 and TRBJ2-3; 7 bases fit TRBD2. The CDR3 spans 14 residues. The trim removed 4 bases at V and 4 bases at J, leaving 8 bases unmatched. Germline CDR1 and CDR2: SQVTM and ANQGSEA.

The chain carries TRBV28 and TRBJ2-6; no clear D. Trimming removed 8 bases at V and 2 bases at J, with 22 bases between. The germline V gene has CDR1 MDHEN and CDR2 SYDVKM. This CDR3 region has 18 residues. The CDR3 is CASAPGSLLSPGANVLTF. The CDR3 coding sequence is TGTGCCAGCGCCCCGGGCAGCTTACTCTCCCCTGGGGCCAACGTCCTGACTTTC.

This clone was found a few times. The genes are TRBV6-5 and TRBJ2-7; D call uncertain. The V end lost 0 bases, the J end lost 7 bases, and 10 bases lay between the germline ends. There are 13 residues in the CDR3. The germline CDR1 and CDR2 sequences are MNHEY and SVGAGI. CDR3 region: CASSYSDGREQYF. Written as DNA, the CDR3 is TGTGCCAGCAGTTACTCGGATGGACGTGAGCAGTACTTC.

The CDR3 coding sequence is TGCGCCAGCAGCTTAGGGACTAGCGCGGATACGCAGTATTTT. It yields the protein CASSLGTSADTQYF. This sequence joins TRBV5-1 and TRBJ2-3; 10 nucleotides align to TRBD2. CDR1 SGHRS and CDR2 YFSETQ come from the germline V gene. The CDR3 contains 14 residues. The J segment lost 6 bases and the V segment lost 2 bases, leaving 3 bases of the junction unmatched.

The chain couples TRBV28 to TRBJ2-5; 10 bases fit TRBD2. Looked up from germline, CDR1 is MDHEN and CDR2 is SYDVKM. Trimming at V came to 6 bases and at J to 2 bases, leaving 21 bases not matched to a gene. The CDR3 runs 20 residues. The CDR3 DNA reads as TGTGCCAGCAGCCCTAACTCCCTAGCGGGAGAGGGTGGAGGGCAAGAGACCCAGTACTTC. It specifies CASSPNSLAGEGGGQETQYF.

The chain carries TRBV10-2 and TRBJ2-3, with 9 bases identical to TRBD2. This CDR3 has 14 residues. Per the germline V gene, CDR1 is WSHSY and CDR2 is SAAADI. CDR3 nucleotides: TGCTGGCTTGGCGGGAGGGGAAGCACAGATACGCAGTATTTT. This gives the protein CWLGGRGSTDTQYF.

The rearrangement joins TRBV27 to TRBJ2-7; D possibly corresponds to TRBD2 (7 bases). Trimming shortened V by 3 bases and J by 2 bases, and 14 bases separated the two germline ends. Germline CDR1 MNHEY, CDR2 SMNVEV (reference sequence). The length of the CDR3 is 15 residues. CDR3 in amino acids: CASSFGGGSAYEQYF. CDR3 nucleotides: TGTGCCAGCAGTTTTGGGGGGGGCTCAGCCTACGAGCAGTACTTC.

The chain uses TRBV4-1 and TRBJ2-1, with no clear D. Germline V CDR1 and CDR2: MGHRA, YSYEKL. V lost 9 bases to trimming and J lost 3 bases, with 18 bases between them. There are 15 residues in the CDR3. The DNA for the CDR3 is TGCGCCAGTAAGCCGAGTTCGTATGGCTACAATGAGCAGTTCTTC. It specifies CASKPSSYGYNEQFF.

This chain uses TRBV28 with TRBJ2-1, with D perhaps matching TRBD1 (6 bases). This CDR3 contains 15 residues. CDR1 is MDHEN, CDR2 SYDVKM, per germline. The V gene lost 6 bases and the J gene lost 4 bases, with 16 bases spanning the gap. The CDR3 DNA reads as TGTGCCAGCAGCTTGACAGGCAGAGGGTACAATGAGCAGTTCTTC. Its translation is CASSLTGRGYNEQFF.

The chain joins TRBV19 to TRBJ2-1; D remains ambiguous. Germline CDR1 is LNHDA and CDR2 is SQIVND (reference sequence). Trimming took 5 bases from V and 11 from J, leaving 13 bases between them. There are 12 residues in the CDR3. CDR3 sequence (DNA): TGTGCCAGTAGTGAGCCCCAAGGTCAGCAGTTCTTC. Its translation is CASSEPQGQQFF.

This clone was counted a single time. The chain recombines TRBV13 with TRBJ2-3, with D unresolved. The length of the CDR3 is 12 residues. V shed 5 bases and J shed 4 bases, with 7 bases lying between them. Germline loops: CDR1 PRHDT, CDR2 FYEKMQ (reference sequence). CDR3 sequence reads: CASSRRPDTQYF. Here the CDR3 DNA reads TGTGCCAGCAGCAGACGACCAGATACGCAGTATTTT.

The chain joins TRBV5-1 to TRBJ1-1; 8 bases align to TRBD1. The CDR3 has 12 residues. Germline V gives CDR1 SGHRS, CDR2 YFSETQ. Trimming at V came to 4 bases and at J to 8 bases, leaving 4 bases not matched to a gene. In DNA form, the CDR3 reads TGCGCCAGCAGCGGACAGGGCCTAGAAGCTTTCTTT. This codes for CASSGQGLEAFF.

The chain has TRBV6-1 and TRBJ1-1, with TRBD1 identical over 7 bases. Trimming at V came to 6 bases and at J to 6 bases, leaving 13 bases not matched to a gene. The CDR3 is made up of 15 amino acids. Looked up from germline, CDR1 is MNHNS and CDR2 is SASEGT. The CDR3 nucleotides are TGTGCCAGCAGGGGCCGGGACAGAGGTAAGTCTGAAGCTTTCTTT. It is translated as CASRGRDRGKSEAFF.